Presented here are 26 T cell receptor beta chains from one specimen sequenced in a study of blood T cell repertoires in COVID-19. Measured with immunoSEQ multiplex PCR; TCRdb has only the in-frame clones, and not every one. Of roughly 130,000 clones listed, approximately 89% are singletons. Sequenced material: peripheral blood. Source of these receptors: a woman aged 60 to 75 with acute or convalescent COVID-19.

The CDR3 coding sequence is TGTGCCAGCAGCTTGGATGGGGCCCAACCGCGTCTTAACAATGAGCAGTTCTTC. Its translation is CASSLDGAQPRLNNEQFF. The chain couples TRBV5-4 to TRBJ2-1, with D possibly TRBD1 on 5 matching bases. The CDR3 has 18 residues. Trimming stripped 0 bases from V and 5 bases from J, with 21 bases between. Germline V CDR1 and CDR2: SGHNT, YYREEE (reference sequence).

The chain uses TRBV3-1 (or the pseudogene TRBV3-2) and TRBJ2-7; no reliable D call. Deletions cut 2 bases from V and 7 bases from J, with 6 bases between. Germline CDR1 and CDR2: LGHDT and YNNKEL (reference sequence). The CDR3 loop spans 11 amino acids. The CDR3 DNA follows: TGTGCCAGCAGCCAAACCGGGGAGCAGTACTTC. Translated: CASSQTGEQYF.

V is TRBV10-3 and J is TRBJ1-1; 8 nucleotides line up with TRBD1. The J segment lost 5 bases and the V segment lost 2 bases, leaving 4 bases of the junction unmatched. CDR3 length: 14 amino acids. Germline V lookup: CDR1 ENHRY, CDR2 SYGVKD. The CDR3 nucleotides read TGTGCCATCAGTGAGAGAGGGGACAGGACTGAAGCTTTCTTT. Its protein is CAISERGDRTEAFF.

This clone was recorded only once. This chain links TRBV6-5 with TRBJ1-4; 7 bases align to TRBD1. This CDR3 has 15 amino acids. The ends lost 8 bases at V and 13 bases at J; junction bases unmatched: 19. Germline CDR1 is MNHEY and CDR2 is SVGAGI. CDR3 loop: CASCAGRGSWGVLFF. DNA for the CDR3: TGTGCCAGCTGCGCCGGCAGGGGGTCGTGGGGCGTACTGTTTTTT.

The chain links TRBV5-6 to TRBJ2-1, with TRBD2 matching 7 bases. Germline loops: CDR1 SGHDT, CDR2 YYEEEE. The CDR3 spans 15 residues. Unmatched junction bases numbered 6, after V lost 0 bases and J lost 6 bases. CDR3 sequence: CASSLVSWGGNEQFF. The CDR3 coding sequence is TGTGCCAGCAGCTTGGTTTCATGGGGGGGCAATGAGCAGTTCTTC.

J is TRBJ1-1 and V is TRBV11-3, with 7 positions matching TRBD1. The V segment lost 5 bases and the J segment 5 bases; nucleotides outside the gene matches: 5. CDR3 length: 13 amino acids. Germline CDR1 and CDR2: SGHNT and YENEEA. CDR3 nucleotides: TGTGCCAGCAGCAGGAGGGGGCGAACTGAAGCTTTCTTT. This codes for CASSRRGRTEAFF.

The rearrangement joins TRBV5-1 to TRBJ2-4; a weak D match, TRBD1 (5 bases). In germline, CDR1 is SGHRS, CDR2 YFSETQ. V lost 2 bases and J lost 1, with 10 bases in between. This CDR3 comprises 15 residues. The CDR3: CASSLESGAKNIQYF. The CDR3 DNA sequence: TGCGCCAGCAGCTTAGAGTCAGGGGCCAAAAACATTCAGTACTTC.

The V call is TRBV28, the J call TRBJ1-6; maybe TRBD1 (6 bases). Germline CDR1 MDHEN, CDR2 SYDVKM. V was trimmed by 7 bases and J by 14 bases, leaving 18 bases between them. This CDR3 is built from 13 residues. In DNA form, the CDR3 reads TGTGCCAGCACCCAGGGGACCCCTTTAGCCCTCCACTTT. It is translated as CASTQGTPLALHF.

The chain links TRBV2 to TRBJ1-2; TRBD1 might be the D (6 bases). Looked up from germline, CDR1 is SNHLY and CDR2 is FYNNEI. The germline V and J ends were trimmed by 4 bases and 4 bases, with 10 bases remaining between them. The CDR3 is 13 amino acids. This CDR3 is CASSVQGGYGYTF. CDR3 in DNA: TGTGCCAGCAGTGTGCAAGGGGGCTATGGCTACACCTTC.

The V and J genes are TRBV9 and TRBJ1-1; D is undetermined. Trimming pared 3 bases from V and 0 bases from J, leaving 6 bases between. The germline gives CDR1 SGDLS, CDR2 YYNGEE. The CDR3 is 13 residues long. The CDR3 reads CASSATMNTEAFF. In DNA, the CDR3 is TGTGCCAGCAGCGCGACAATGAACACTGAAGCTTTCTTT.

The chain couples TRBV24-1 to TRBJ1-1; 7 bases align to TRBD1. Germline CDR1 KGHDR, CDR2 SFDVKD. The junction had 9 bases not matched to a gene; V was cut back by 7 bases and J by 5 bases. The CDR3 sequence is 14 residues long. The CDR3 nucleotides are TGTGCCACCAGGGGTCAGGGGGTTGGGACTGAAGCTTTCTTT. This gives the protein CATRGQGVGTEAFF.

This clone was seen a few times. The chain carries TRBV7-8 and TRBJ2-2, with a tentative D call TRBD2 (6 bases). Deletions cut 2 bases from V and 1 base from J, with 8 bases between. This CDR3 comprises 15 residues. CDR1 and CDR2 from the germline V gene are SGHVS and FQNEAQ. The chain's CDR3 is CASSLRGGNTGELFF. Written as DNA, the CDR3 is TGTGCCAGCAGCTTAAGGGGAGGGAACACCGGGGAGCTGTTTTTT.

This clone was observed a handful of times. V usage is TRBV28 and J usage is TRBJ2-7; maybe TRBD1 (6 bases). Between the trimmed V and J ends, which lost 6 bases and 5 bases, there was a span of 11 bases. Germline CDR1 reads MDHEN; CDR2 reads SYDVKM. The CDR3 covers 12 residues. CDR3 coding DNA: TGTGCCAGCAGCCCTAACAGGGACGAGCAGTACTTC. Translated: CASSPNRDEQYF.

This chain links TRBV7-6 with TRBJ2-3; D uncertain. The CDR3 totals 17 residues. From germline, CDR1 is SGHVS and CDR2 FNYEAQ. The germline V and J ends were trimmed by 3 bases and 6 bases, with 22 bases remaining between them. CDR3 in amino acids: CASSFKWVTPSEDTQYF. The CDR3 DNA follows: TGTGCCAGCAGCTTTAAGTGGGTGACACCCAGTGAGGATACGCAGTATTTT.

The chain uses TRBV21-1 and TRBJ2-5; the table assigns TRBD2, which was not confirmed against the DNA. TRBV21-1 is classified as a pseudogene. The CDR3 has 17 residues. The CDR3 spells CASSRRTSGRAEKTQYF. The CDR3 DNA reads TGTGCCAGCAGCAGAAGGACTAGCGGGAGGGCCGAAAAGACCCAGTACTTC.

The chain uses TRBV3-1 (or the pseudogene TRBV3-2) and TRBJ2-1; 8 bases agree with TRBD2. Looked up from germline, CDR1 is LGHDT and CDR2 is YNNKEL (reference sequence). CDR3 length equals 16 residues. Germline trimming cut 4 bases from V and 0 bases from J; bases unmatched to any gene: 5. CDR3 amino acids: CASSLSGARSYNEQFF. The CDR3 coding sequence is TGTGCCAGCAGCCTTAGCGGGGCCCGCTCCTACAATGAGCAGTTCTTC.

This rearrangement joins TRBV6-5 to TRBJ1-1; D is ambiguous. From germline, CDR1 is MNHEY and CDR2 SVGAGI. This CDR3 comprises 12 residues. V was trimmed by 2 bases and J by 5 bases, leaving 6 bases between them. The CDR3 DNA sequence: TGTGCCAGCAGTTACGCGGGAACTGAAGCTTTCTTT. Translation gives CASSYAGTEAFF.

The chain joins TRBV9 to TRBJ2-1, with D perhaps TRBD1 (6 bases). The V end lost 0 bases, the J end lost 6 bases, and 7 bases lay between the germline ends. The CDR3 consists of 13 residues. CDR1 and CDR2 from the germline V gene are SGDLS and YYNGEE. In DNA, the CDR3 is TGTGCCAGCAGCGTAGCAGGGGTCAATGAGCAGTTCTTC. This translates into CASSVAGVNEQFF.

This chain links TRBV30 with TRBJ2-2; a weak D match, TRBD1 (6 bases). The CDR3 contains 13 residues. The V and J ends lost 0 bases and 6 bases respectively, with 8 bases between them. Germline lookup yields CDR1 GTSNPN and CDR2 SVGIG (reference sequence). CDR3 region: CAWSVNRAGELFF. The CDR3 DNA reads as TGTGCCTGGAGTGTAAACAGGGCCGGGGAGCTGTTTTTT.

The chain joins TRBV2 to TRBJ1-1; 7 positions agree with TRBD1. The CDR3 is 13 amino acids. Germline CDR1 is SNHLY and CDR2 is FYNNEI. V lost 7 bases, J lost 4 bases, and 6 bases stayed unmatched. CDR3 nucleotides: TGTGCCAGCAAGAGGGGGCAGTCCACTGAAGCTTTCTTT. The encoded protein is CASKRGQSTEAFF.

The chain uses TRBV7-9 and TRBJ1-2; D perhaps matches TRBD1 (5 bases). The CDR3 is 13 residues long. V lost 5 bases and J lost 2, with 9 bases in between. Germline CDR1 SEHNR, CDR2 FQNEAQ (reference sequence). The CDR3 sequence is CASSQGLNYGYTF. The CDR3 nucleotides are TGTGCCAGCAGCCAGGGACTAAACTATGGCTACACCTTC.

The rearrangement uses TRBV14 and TRBJ1-4, with 8 bases fitting TRBD1. Looked up from germline, CDR1 is SGHDN and CDR2 is FVKESK. V trimming: 4 bases; J trimming: 6 bases; junction bases outside the gene matches: 7. The CDR3 consists of 15 residues. CDR3 protein: CASSLRQGWDEKLFF. CDR3 DNA: TGTGCCAGCAGCCTCCGACAGGGGTGGGATGAAAAACTGTTTTTT.

The chain has TRBV11-2 and TRBJ2-3, with D maybe TRBD2 (6 bases). In germline, CDR1 is SGHAT, CDR2 FQNNGV. V shed 1 base and J shed 7 bases, with 12 bases lying between them. This CDR3 region has 14 residues. This CDR3 reads CASSLATGVYTQYF. The CDR3 DNA sequence: TGTGCCAGCAGCTTAGCCACGGGGGTTTATACGCAGTATTTT.

The chain carries TRBV11-3 and TRBJ2-7; maybe TRBD2 (6 bases). CDR1 and CDR2 (germline): SGHNT, YENEEA. V gave up 5 bases and J gave up 4 bases, with 12 bases separating them. The CDR3 has 13 amino acids. CDR3 residues: CASSDRLAYEQYV. In DNA form, the CDR3 reads TGTGCCAGCAGCGACCGGCTAGCGTACGAGCAGTACGTC.

This chain joins TRBV10-3 and TRBJ2-1; 8 bases align to TRBD1. The length of the CDR3 is 15 residues. In germline, CDR1 is ENHRY, CDR2 SYGVKD. Germline trimming cut 7 bases from V and 1 base from J; bases unmatched to any gene: 6. CDR3 amino acids: CAIKSGTGSYNEQFF. CDR3 in DNA: TGTGCCATCAAATCAGGGACAGGTTCCTACAATGAGCAGTTCTTC.

The rearrangement joins TRBV30 to TRBJ2-1, with TRBD2 identical over 10 bases. The length of the CDR3 is 16 residues. The V gene's germline CDR1 is GTSNPN and CDR2 SVGIG (reference sequence). The V and J ends lost 2 bases and 4 bases, in that order; junction bases with no gene match: 8. CDR3 protein: CAWSPTALAGYNEQFF. DNA for the CDR3: TGTGCCTGGAGTCCTACGGCACTAGCGGGATACAATGAGCAGTTCTTC.